These 9 T cell receptor beta chains share one sample of origin, sequenced in a study of blood T cell repertoires in COVID-19. The assay was immunoSEQ multiplex PCR, and TCRdb's table has in-frame clones only and misses some. This sample has about 230,000 clones, with around four fifths found just once. Sequencing was carried out using peripheral blood. These receptors came from a woman aged 70-85 years with active or convalescent COVID-19.

The V and J genes are TRBV4-1 and TRBJ2-3; the match to TRBD2 covers 9 bases. The V gene end was trimmed by 1 base and the J gene end by 4 bases; junction bases not matched to a gene: 6. Germline loops: CDR1 MGHRA, CDR2 YSYEKL. The CDR3 sequence is 16 residues long. CDR3: CASSQGAGGPADTQYF. The CDR3 DNA reads as TGCGCCAGCAGCCAAGGGGCGGGAGGGCCAGCAGATACGCAGTATTTT.

The chain uses TRBV7-8 and TRBJ1-4; a possible D gene is TRBD1 (6 bases). Germline CDR1 and CDR2: SGHVS and FQNEAQ. Trimming took 5 bases from V and 3 from J, leaving 13 bases between them. CDR3 size: 15 residues. In DNA form, the CDR3 reads TGTGCCAGCAGCCAGTACAGGGTTCCTAATGAAAAACTGTTTTTT. Its protein product is CASSQYRVPNEKLFF.

This clone came up a few times. The chain is built from TRBV19 and TRBJ1-1; no clear D gene. From germline, CDR1 is LNHDA and CDR2 SQIVND (reference sequence). V dropped 5 bases and J dropped 3 bases, with 10 bases sitting between them. The CDR3 is 13 residues long. The DNA for the CDR3 is TGTGCCAGTAGTCGGGGTTGGGACACTGAAGCTTTCTTT. This codes for CASSRGWDTEAFF.

The chain carries TRBV18 and TRBJ1-5; a possible D gene is TRBD1 (5 bases). The germline V gene has CDR1 KGHSH and CDR2 LQKENI. The CDR3 contains 14 residues. V dropped 2 bases and J dropped 5 bases, with 10 bases sitting between them. CDR3 nucleotide sequence: TGTGCCAGCTCACCAGGGCAGGGTGATCAGCCCCAGCATTTT. This gives the protein CASSPGQGDQPQHF.

The gene calls are TRBV10-3 and TRBJ1-1; D perhaps matches TRBD1 (6 bases). The CDR3 length is 13 residues. Per germline, CDR1 ENHRY and CDR2 SYGVKD. V lost 4 bases and J lost 3, with 9 bases in between. The CDR3 sequence: CAISVQGDTEAFF. The CDR3 coding sequence is TGTGCCATCAGTGTACAGGGTGACACTGAAGCTTTCTTT.

The rearrangement uses TRBV5-4 and TRBJ2-6, with a weak D call TRBD1 (6 bases). Trimming took 1 base from V and 2 from J, leaving 7 bases between them. There are 15 residues in the CDR3. Germline V gene data show CDR1 as SGHNT and CDR2 as YYREEE (reference sequence). The CDR3 is CASSLRDTGANVLTF. DNA of the CDR3: TGTGCCAGCAGCTTGCGGGACACTGGGGCCAACGTCCTGACTTTC.

V and J are TRBV7-6 and TRBJ2-2; tentatively, D is TRBD2 (6 bases). The CDR3 runs to 14 residues. In germline, CDR1 is SGHVS, CDR2 FNYEAQ. The ends were cut back, 2 bases at V and 7 bases at J, with 11 bases in the middle. The CDR3 protein is CASSLFGGLGELFF. Written as DNA, the CDR3 is TGTGCCAGCAGCTTATTCGGGGGACTCGGGGAGCTGTTTTTT.

The J gene is TRBJ1-2, the V gene TRBV6-5; 8 nucleotides line up with TRBD1. Looked up from germline, CDR1 is MNHEY and CDR2 is SVGAGI. There are 13 residues in the CDR3. J lost 7 bases, V lost 5 bases, and 6 bases had no gene match. The CDR3 loop is CASSPGGASGYTF. The CDR3 nucleotides read TGTGCCAGCAGTCCAGGGGGCGCGAGTGGCTACACCTTC.

This clone was picked up a small number of times. V is TRBV7-9 and J is TRBJ2-3; D is undetermined. There are 13 residues in the CDR3. V lost 5 bases and J lost 3, with 9 bases in between. CDR1 and CDR2 from the germline V gene are SEHNR and FQNEAQ (reference sequence). The CDR3 here is CASSRLVTDTQYF. The CDR3 DNA follows: TGTGCCAGCAGCCGTCTAGTAACAGATACGCAGTATTTT.